What follows describes a single T cell receptor beta chain. Between the trimmed V and J ends, which lost 1 base and 8 bases, there was a span of 14 bases. CDR3 length equals 15 residues. CDR1 and CDR2 (germline): LGHNA, YSLEER. This entry is derived from a study of blood T cell repertoires in COVID-19. Study information: COVID-19 samples, acute and convalescent, were from the United States, Italy and Spain. PBMCs, B-cell-depleted T cells, or T cells provided the cDNA or gDNA that made up the material.

How the authors handled the data: Amplification from reference gene primers served as the basis for estimated nucleated cell counts. TCRdb keeps only in-frame clones here, not all; method: immunoSEQ multiplex PCR. V and J calls and clone size are those listed in that table; D and trimming were worked out from the DNA. The sample has fewer than 30,000 clones, 84% seen once. Sequences were obtained from peripheral blood. The receptor was derived from a man between 65 and 85 years old with active COVID-19. V usage is TRBV4-3 and J usage is TRBJ1-4; a possible D gene is TRBD1 (5 bases). CDR3 in amino acids: CASSQGGGEGEKLFF. In DNA, the CDR3 is TGCGCCAGCAGCCAAGGCGGGGGAGAGGGAGAAAAACTGTTTTTT.